These T cell receptor beta chains were read from a single sample in a study of blood T cell repertoires in COVID-19. Sequencing used immunoSEQ multiplex PCR; TCRdb keeps in-frame clones, though not all of them. In the table there are tens of thousands of clones, roughly four fifths of which are singletons. The material sequenced was peripheral blood. The receptor set was obtained from a man aged 70 or older with COVID-19, enrolled during active disease. Each CDR3 is given with its conserved first and last residue. The order of the fields is V gene, D gene, clone size, J gene, CDR3 DNA, CDR3 protein. The D gene is left open where the match is weak. Some rows mark clone size as missing; the rest say once, few, many or name a class of expanded clone.

v_gene: TRBV9
d_gene: -
abundance: -
j_gene: TRBJ2-1
CDR3nt: TGTGCCAGCAGCGCGGGACTCGGCGAGCAGTTCTTC
CDR3aa: CASSAGLGEQFF

v_gene: TRBV12-5
d_gene: -
abundance: -
j_gene: TRBJ2-2
CDR3nt: TGTGCTAGTGGTTATGGTCAGGGGAACACCGGGGAGCTGTTTTTT
CDR3aa: CASGYGQGNTGELFF

v_gene: TRBV9
d_gene: -
abundance: -
j_gene: TRBJ1-1
CDR3nt: TGTGCCAGCAGCCCAGGATTCATGGAGAACACTGAAGCTTTCTTT
CDR3aa: CASSPGFMENTEAFF

v_gene: TRBV6-1
d_gene: -
abundance: -
j_gene: TRBJ1-4
CDR3nt: TGTGCCAGCAGTGAAAAAAGCGAAATGTGGCCTACTCGACGAGAAAAACTGTTTTTT
CDR3aa: CASSEKSEMWPTRREKLFF

v_gene: TRBV28
d_gene: TRBD2
abundance: few
j_gene: TRBJ2-1
CDR3nt: TGTGCCAGCAGTGCCCCTAGCGGTGGAGGTAGCAATGAGCAGTTCTTC
CDR3aa: CASSAPSGGGSNEQFF

v_gene: TRBV6-6
d_gene: TRBD2
abundance: -
j_gene: TRBJ2-1
CDR3nt: TGTGCCAGCAGTTACAGACTAGCGGGTAGGGATGAGCAGTTCTTC
CDR3aa: CASSYRLAGRDEQFF

v_gene: TRBV2
d_gene: TRBD1
abundance: -
j_gene: TRBJ1-3
CDR3nt: TGTGCCAGCAGCCTACAGGGGCGCACCTCTGGAAACACCATATATTTT
CDR3aa: CASSLQGRTSGNTIYF

v_gene: TRBV5-4
d_gene: TRBD2
abundance: -
j_gene: TRBJ2-1
CDR3nt: TGTGCCAGCAGCCCGGGACTAGCGTCGAATGAGCAGTTCTTC
CDR3aa: CASSPGLASNEQFF

v_gene: TRBV11-2
d_gene: TRBD2
abundance: -
j_gene: TRBJ2-3
CDR3nt: TGTGCCAGCAGCCCGCATAGCGGGAGGTTCCGAACCTCAGATACGCAGTATTTT
CDR3aa: CASSPHSGRFRTSDTQYF

v_gene: TRBV6-6
d_gene: TRBD1
abundance: -
j_gene: TRBJ1-2
CDR3nt: TGTGCCAGCAGCGGAGGACAGGGGTTGAGTGGCTACACCTTC
CDR3aa: CASSGGQGLSGYTF

v_gene: TRBV5-6
d_gene: -
abundance: -
j_gene: TRBJ1-5
CDR3nt: TGTGCCAGCAGATTCGGCGGGGGGCCTCAGCCCCAGCATTTT
CDR3aa: CASRFGGGPQPQHF

v_gene: TRBV30
d_gene: -
abundance: -
j_gene: TRBJ1-5
CDR3nt: TGTGCCTGGAGTCCCAGGGACAATCAGCCCCAGCATTTT
CDR3aa: CAWSPRDNQPQHF

v_gene: TRBV20-1
d_gene: -
abundance: -
j_gene: TRBJ1-5
CDR3nt: TGCAGTGCTAGTGGTTGGGCTCGGGGGCAGCCCCAGCATTTT
CDR3aa: CSASGWARGQPQHF

v_gene: TRBV5-1
d_gene: -
abundance: few
j_gene: TRBJ2-7
CDR3nt: TGCGCCAGCAGCCTACAGGGCGGAGGTTGGGCGATCGACGAGCAGTACTTC
CDR3aa: CASSLQGGGWAIDEQYF

v_gene: TRBV5-1
d_gene: -
abundance: -
j_gene: TRBJ2-1
CDR3nt: TGCGCCAGCAGCTTTGGCGGGCTTAACAATGAGCAGTTCTTC
CDR3aa: CASSFGGLNNEQFF

v_gene: TRBV18
d_gene: -
abundance: -
j_gene: TRBJ1-6
CDR3nt: TGTGCCAGCTCACCACAGGCCACACACGGAGGGTATTCACCCCTCCACTTT
CDR3aa: CASSPQATHGGYSPLHF

v_gene: TRBV6-5
d_gene: TRBD1
abundance: -
j_gene: TRBJ2-3
CDR3nt: TGTGCCAGCACTAACAGGGGTGGTACAGATACGCAGTATTTT
CDR3aa: CASTNRGGTDTQYF

v_gene: TRBV19
d_gene: -
abundance: -
j_gene: TRBJ2-1
CDR3nt: TGTGCCAGTAGATGGGGTCTAGCGACCTACAATGAGCAGTTCTTC
CDR3aa: CASRWGLATYNEQFF

v_gene: TRBV7-2
d_gene: TRBD1
abundance: few
j_gene: TRBJ1-1
CDR3nt: TGTGCCAGCAGCTCACAGGGGGCCAGTGAAGCTTTCTTT
CDR3aa: CASSSQGASEAFF

v_gene: TRBV6-5
d_gene: -
abundance: -
j_gene: TRBJ2-7
CDR3nt: TGTGCCAGCACCCCAGCCCAGGGGGGCTCCTACGAGCAGTACTTC
CDR3aa: CASTPAQGGSYEQYF

v_gene: TRBV11-3
d_gene: TRBD2
abundance: -
j_gene: TRBJ2-3
CDR3nt: TGTGCCAGCAGCTTGTCTAGCGGACCCACAGATACGCAGTATTTT
CDR3aa: CASSLSSGPTDTQYF

v_gene: TRBV18
d_gene: -
abundance: once
j_gene: TRBJ1-3
CDR3nt: TGTGCCAGCTCACCACGGGCGGACAGCCTCTCTGGAAACACCATATATTTT
CDR3aa: CASSPRADSLSGNTIYF

v_gene: TRBV12-1
d_gene: -
abundance: once
j_gene: TRBJ2-7
CDR3nt: TGTGCCAGCAGCCTACTAGCGACCCGGGGGAGGGAGCAGTACTTC
CDR3aa: CASSLLATRGREQYF

v_gene: TRBV21-1
d_gene: -
abundance: -
j_gene: TRBJ2-3
CDR3nt: TGTGCCAGCAGCAAAGGATTAGCGGGAGGGCTAGATACGCAGTATTTT
CDR3aa: CASSKGLAGGLDTQYF

v_gene: TRBV5-8
d_gene: -
abundance: once
j_gene: TRBJ2-7
CDR3nt: TGTGCCAGCAGCCTTGGACTCCGTGAGCCCTACGAGCAGTACTTC
CDR3aa: CASSLGLREPYEQYF

v_gene: TRBV11-3
d_gene: TRBD2
abundance: -
j_gene: TRBJ2-2
CDR3nt: TGTGCCAGCAGCTTAGAGATCCCTCTAGCGGGAGGGCCGGGAACCGGGGAGCTGTTTTTT
CDR3aa: CASSLEIPLAGGPGTGELFF

v_gene: TRBV5-1
d_gene: TRBD1
abundance: -
j_gene: TRBJ1-4
CDR3nt: TGCGCCAGCAGCTACCAGGGGGGTCCGGCAACTAATGAAAAACTGTTTTTT
CDR3aa: CASSYQGGPATNEKLFF

v_gene: TRBV4-2
d_gene: TRBD2
abundance: -
j_gene: TRBJ2-7
CDR3nt: TGTGCCAGCAGCCAGTACTTTAGCGGGAGTGTGTACGAGCAGTACTTC
CDR3aa: CASSQYFSGSVYEQYF

v_gene: TRBV9
d_gene: -
abundance: -
j_gene: TRBJ2-5
CDR3nt: TGTGCCAGCAGCGTAGGTTCTAGCGTGGAGACCCAGTACTTC
CDR3aa: CASSVGSSVETQYF

v_gene: TRBV27
d_gene: TRBD2
abundance: -
j_gene: TRBJ2-4
CDR3nt: TGTGCCAGCAGTTTGGGGGGGTCCAAAAACATTCAGTACTTC
CDR3aa: CASSLGGSKNIQYF

v_gene: TRBV9
d_gene: -
abundance: -
j_gene: TRBJ2-3
CDR3nt: TGTGCCAGCAGCGTAGGTCCTCTAACTCAGGGAGATACGCAGTATTTT
CDR3aa: CASSVGPLTQGDTQYF